The clone carrying this T cell receptor (beta chain) came up once. Its specificity is not known. Treatment here: roughly 10-day PBMC culture with coronavirus spike peptide pools or control peptides (ViraFEST assay). For ViraFEST, peptide pools expanded antigen-specific T cells, after which the TCRs were sequenced. Both day 3 and day 7 involved replacing half of the medium with fresh IL-2 medium. The source of the sample is a study of vaccination and CD4 T cells after COVID-19. Study background: Each participant underwent a two-dose regimen of either the BNT162b2 or the mRNA-1273 vaccine.

Sequencing of the DNA from cultured CD4+ T cells was carried out with the Oncomine TCR Beta short-read assay. MiXCR was run by TCRdb on the PCR reads, yielding one entry per CDR3 protein. The sample carries several thousand distinct CDR3 sequences, about 60% recorded once. Deletions cut 4 bases from V and 0 bases from J, with 7 bases between. The CDR3 is made up of 15 amino acids. The chain uses TRBV12-3 or TRBV12-4 and TRBJ2-6; D ambiguous. The sample comprised CD4+ T cells from blood, cultured in vitro. The source is a human donor who had recovered from COVID-19. CDR3 nucleotide sequence: TGTGCCAGCAGTTCCGCCCTCTCTGGGGCCAACGTCCTGACTTTC. Translation: CASSSALSGANVLTF.